Listed below are T cell receptor beta chains from one sample, sequenced in a study of T cell responses to AZD1222 COVID-19 vaccine. Here immunoSEQ multiplex PCR was the method, and the copy in TCRdb shows in-frame clones only, minus some. Of roughly 99,000 clones listed, about 90% are singletons. This sample comprised peripheral blood, obtained on day 0 of AZD1222 vaccination. Source of these receptors: an adult in good health. CDR3s include the opening cysteine and the closing phenylalanine or tryptophan. Fields, in order: CDR3 length, J gene, V gene, clone size, D gene, CDR3 protein, CDR3 DNA. A D gene is named only where the DNA matches it firmly. For some rows the clone size is stated as once, few or many, or as a class when expanded; others skip it.

15,TRBJ1-6,TRBV4-1,NA,NA,CASSQDRVYNSPLHF,TGCGCCAGCAGCCAAGACAGGGTATATAATTCACCCCTCCACTTT
14,TRBJ2-5,TRBV7-2,NA,NA,CASSPGPPPETQYF,TGTGCCAGCAGCCCAGGGCCTCCCCCAGAGACCCAGTACTTC
13,TRBJ2-2,TRBV11-2,once,NA,CASSFGTSGELFF,TGTGCCAGCAGCTTTGGGACGTCCGGGGAGCTGTTTTTT
11,TRBJ2-3,TRBV2,NA,NA,CASSELWTSYF,TGTGCCAGCAGTGAACTTTGGACCTCTTATTTT
14,TRBJ1-4,TRBV5-6,once,NA,CASSFGIDNEKLFF,TGTGCCAGCAGCTTCGGGATTGATAATGAAAAACTGTTTTTT
12,TRBJ1-1,TRBV5-6,NA,NA,CASSLGTVEAFF,TGTGCCAGCAGCTTGGGGACAGTTGAAGCTTTCTTT
14,TRBJ2-2,TRBV9,NA,NA,CASSVAGATGELFF,TGTGCCAGCAGCGTAGCGGGGGCGACCGGGGAGCTGTTTTTT
16,TRBJ2-3,TRBV3-1/TRBV3-2,once,NA,CASSRPAQASTDTQYF,TGTGCCAGCAGCCGCCCCGCTCAGGCTAGCACAGATACGCAGTATTTT
17,TRBJ2-2,TRBV2,once,TRBD2,CASSSSQAGTTTRELFF,TGTGCCAGCAGCTCCTCCCAAGCCGGGACTACCACCCGGGAGCTGTTTTTT
15,TRBJ2-7,TRBV15,NA,TRBD1,CATSSPGTGLYEQYF,TGTGCCACCAGCAGTCCCGGGACAGGCCTCTACGAGCAGTACTTC
17,TRBJ2-5,TRBV11-2,NA,TRBD1,CASSLDVRGRAWETQYF,TGTGCCAGCAGCTTAGATGTTAGGGGGCGCGCGTGGGAGACCCAGTACTTC
13,TRBJ1-1,TRBV2,NA,NA,CARNREMNTEAFF,TGTGCCAGGAACAGGGAGATGAACACTGAAGCTTTCTTT
15,TRBJ1-5,TRBV6-5,once,NA,CASRVGLSGNQPQHF,TGTGCCAGCAGGGTAGGTCTTTCTGGCAATCAGCCCCAGCATTTT
13,TRBJ2-7,TRBV12-3/TRBV12-4,NA,NA,CASSRDGGYEQYF,TGTGCCAGCAGTCGGGACGGAGGCTACGAGCAGTACTTC
17,TRBJ1-1,TRBV7-2,NA,TRBD1,CASSLGGPGQRNTEAFF,TGTGCCAGCAGCTTAGGGGGACCGGGACAGAGGAACACTGAAGCTTTCTTT
14,TRBJ1-1,TRBV30,NA,NA,CAWSSNTVNTEAFF,TGTGCCTGGAGTTCTAATACAGTGAACACTGAAGCTTTCTTT
15,TRBJ2-7,TRBV6-2/TRBV6-3,NA,NA,CASSSLSGAIYEQYF,TGTGCCAGCAGCTCCCTATCGGGGGCCATTTACGAGCAGTACTTC
13,TRBJ1-5,TRBV15,once,TRBD1,CATSDRGNQPQHF,TGTGCCACCAGCGACAGGGGCAATCAGCCCCAGCATTTT
13,TRBJ1-1,TRBV6-5,once,NA,CASSYREGTEAFF,TGTGCCAGCAGTTACCGGGAAGGCACTGAAGCTTTCTTT
11,TRBJ2-4,TRBV29-1,NA,TRBD1,CSVGQEDIQYF,TGCAGCGTGGGACAGGAGGACATTCAGTACTTC
21,TRBJ1-3,TRBV6-6,NA,TRBD1,CASSTLIRDRDNPFSGNTIYF,TGTGCCAGCAGCACCCTGATCCGGGACAGGGATAACCCATTCTCTGGAAACACCATATATTTT
14,TRBJ2-7,TRBV7-2,NA,NA,CASSPLVAGYEQYF,TGTGCCAGCAGCCCATTGGTAGCTGGCTACGAGCAGTACTTC
13,TRBJ1-2,TRBV4-3,NA,NA,CASSQDLMGGYTF,TGCGCCAGCAGCCAAGATCTCATGGGGGGCTACACCTTC
14,TRBJ1-5,TRBV7-2,NA,NA,CASSLAVSNQPQHF,TGTGCCAGCAGCTTAGCTGTTAGCAATCAGCCCCAGCATTTT
13,TRBJ2-3,TRBV6-5,NA,NA,CASIGAGTDTQYF,TGTGCCAGCATTGGTGCCGGTACAGATACGCAGTATTTT
18,TRBJ2-7,TRBV15,NA,TRBD2,CATSRVPLGLAGANEQYF,TGTGCCACCAGCAGAGTCCCTCTTGGACTAGCGGGGGCGAACGAGCAGTACTTC
17,TRBJ2-2,TRBV3-1/TRBV3-2,NA,NA,CASSQDRQWIRTGELFF,TGTGCCAGCAGCCAAGACAGGCAGTGGATTCGCACCGGGGAGCTGTTTTTT
12,TRBJ1-2,TRBV27,once,NA,CASSSLNYGYTF,TGTGCCAGCAGTAGTCTGAACTATGGCTACACCTTC
14,TRBJ1-3,TRBV5-1,NA,NA,CASSLQSSGNTIYF,TGCGCCAGCAGTCTACAGAGCTCTGGAAACACCATATATTTT
13,TRBJ1-2,TRBV6-5,NA,NA,CASRGSTNYGYTF,TGTGCCAGCAGGGGCAGCACTAACTATGGCTACACCTTC
14,TRBJ2-2,TRBV28,NA,NA,CATAGGVATGELFF,TGTGCCACTGCAGGGGGGGTGGCGACCGGGGAGCTGTTTTTT
15,TRBJ2-7,TRBV27,NA,TRBD2,CASSLQGDYTYEQYF,TGTGCCAGCAGTTTACAAGGGGACTATACCTACGAGCAGTACTTC
15,TRBJ1-2,TRBV5-4,NA,NA,CASSLAGRENYGYTF,TGTGCCAGCAGCCTCGCAGGGCGGGAAAACTATGGCTACACCTTC
17,TRBJ2-6,TRBV5-6,NA,NA,CASSWAHLTTGANVLTF,TGTGCCAGCAGCTGGGCCCATCTAACTACTGGGGCCAACGTCCTGACTTTC
16,TRBJ2-3,TRBV7-3,NA,TRBD2,CASSLRGLAGADTQYF,TGTGCCAGCAGCTTAAGGGGACTAGCGGGGGCAGATACGCAGTATTTT
15,TRBJ1-2,TRBV4-3,NA,NA,CASSQVPGSNYGYTF,TGCGCCAGCAGCCAAGTTCCAGGGTCTAACTATGGCTACACCTTC
14,TRBJ1-2,TRBV7-2,NA,NA,CASSSAWGGNGYTF,TGTGCCAGCAGCTCCGCCTGGGGGGGCAATGGCTACACCTTC
16,TRBJ1-6,TRBV5-6,NA,NA,CASSLGGSSYNSPLHF,TGTGCCAGCAGCTTGGGAGGCAGCTCCTATAATTCACCCCTCCACTTT
15,TRBJ2-3,TRBV18,NA,NA,CASSPPNKRADTQYF,TGTGCCAGCTCACCACCGAACAAGCGGGCTGATACGCAGTATTTT
14,TRBJ2-5,TRBV10-3,NA,NA,CAISERTGQETQYF,TGTGCCATCAGTGAGAGAACAGGACAAGAGACCCAGTACTTC
13,TRBJ2-2,TRBV24-1,NA,NA,CATSTHRTGELFF,TGTGCCACCAGTACACACCGCACCGGGGAGCTGTTTTTT
16,TRBJ1-1,TRBV7-9,few,NA,CASSLGIVQMNTEAFF,TGTGCCAGCAGCTTAGGGATTGTACAAATGAACACTGAAGCTTTCTTT
12,TRBJ1-2,TRBV19,NA,NA,CASSQTGYGYTF,TGTGCCAGTAGCCAAACAGGGTATGGCTACACCTTC
14,TRBJ1-4,TRBV11-2,NA,NA,CASSLETVGEKLFF,TGTGCCAGCAGCTTAGAAACTGTGGGTGAAAAACTGTTTTTT
14,TRBJ1-1,TRBV7-9,NA,NA,CASNRDGKNTEAFF,TGTGCCAGCAACAGGGACGGAAAAAACACTGAAGCTTTCTTT
15,TRBJ1-2,TRBV6-5,NA,NA,CASSYSGRRGYGYTF,TGTGCCAGCAGTTACTCGGGGCGGAGGGGATATGGCTACACCTTC